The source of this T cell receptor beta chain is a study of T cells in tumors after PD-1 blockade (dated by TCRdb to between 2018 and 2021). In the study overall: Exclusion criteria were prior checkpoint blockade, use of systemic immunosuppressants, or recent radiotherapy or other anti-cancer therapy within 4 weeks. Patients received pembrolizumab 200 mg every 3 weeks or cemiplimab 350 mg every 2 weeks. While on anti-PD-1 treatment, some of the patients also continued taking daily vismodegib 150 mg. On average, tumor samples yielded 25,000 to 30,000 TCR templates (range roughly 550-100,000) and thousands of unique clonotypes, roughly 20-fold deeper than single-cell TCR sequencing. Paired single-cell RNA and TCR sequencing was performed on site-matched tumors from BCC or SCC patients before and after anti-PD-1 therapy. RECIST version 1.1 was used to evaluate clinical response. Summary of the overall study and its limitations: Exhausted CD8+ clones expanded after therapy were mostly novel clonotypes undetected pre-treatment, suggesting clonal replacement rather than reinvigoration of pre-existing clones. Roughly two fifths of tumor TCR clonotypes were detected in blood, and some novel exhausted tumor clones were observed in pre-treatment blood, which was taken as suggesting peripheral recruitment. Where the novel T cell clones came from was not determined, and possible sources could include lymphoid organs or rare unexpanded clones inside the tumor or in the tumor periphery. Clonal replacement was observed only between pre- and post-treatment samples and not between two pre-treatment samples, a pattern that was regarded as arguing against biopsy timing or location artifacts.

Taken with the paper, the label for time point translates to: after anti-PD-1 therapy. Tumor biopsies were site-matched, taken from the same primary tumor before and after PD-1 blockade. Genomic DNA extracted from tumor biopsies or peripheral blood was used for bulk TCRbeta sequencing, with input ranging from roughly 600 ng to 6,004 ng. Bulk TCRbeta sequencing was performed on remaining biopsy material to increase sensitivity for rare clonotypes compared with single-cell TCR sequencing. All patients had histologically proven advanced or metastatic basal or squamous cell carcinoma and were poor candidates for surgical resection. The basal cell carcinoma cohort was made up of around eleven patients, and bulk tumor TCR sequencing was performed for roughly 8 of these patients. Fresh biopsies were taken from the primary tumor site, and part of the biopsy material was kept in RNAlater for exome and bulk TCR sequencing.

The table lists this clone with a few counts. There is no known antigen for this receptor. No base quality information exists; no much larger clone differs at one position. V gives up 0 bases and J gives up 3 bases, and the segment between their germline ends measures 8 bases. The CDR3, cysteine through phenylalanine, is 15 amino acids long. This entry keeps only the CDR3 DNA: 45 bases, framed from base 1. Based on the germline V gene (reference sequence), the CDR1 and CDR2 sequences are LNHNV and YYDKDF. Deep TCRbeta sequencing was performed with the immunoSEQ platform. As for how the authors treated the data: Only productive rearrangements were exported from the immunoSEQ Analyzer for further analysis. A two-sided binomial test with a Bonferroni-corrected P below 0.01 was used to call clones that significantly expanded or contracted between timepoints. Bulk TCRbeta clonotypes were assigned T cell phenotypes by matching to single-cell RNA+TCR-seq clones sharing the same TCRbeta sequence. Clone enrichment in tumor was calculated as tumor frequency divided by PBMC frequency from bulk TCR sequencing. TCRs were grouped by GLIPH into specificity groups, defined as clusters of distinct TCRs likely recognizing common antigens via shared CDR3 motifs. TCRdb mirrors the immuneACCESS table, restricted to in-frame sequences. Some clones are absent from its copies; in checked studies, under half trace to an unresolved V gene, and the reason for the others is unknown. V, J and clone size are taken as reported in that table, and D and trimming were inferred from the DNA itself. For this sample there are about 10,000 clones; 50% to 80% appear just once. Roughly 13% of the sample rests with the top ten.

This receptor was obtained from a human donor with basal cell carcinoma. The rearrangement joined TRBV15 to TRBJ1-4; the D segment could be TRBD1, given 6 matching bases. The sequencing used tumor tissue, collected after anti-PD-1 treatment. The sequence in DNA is TGTGCCACCAGCAGAGATGGGGGCCCTAATGAAAAACTGTTTTTT. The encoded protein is CATSRDGGPNEKLFF. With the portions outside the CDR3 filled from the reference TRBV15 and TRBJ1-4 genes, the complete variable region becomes DAMVIQNPRYQVTQFGKPVTLSCSQTLNHNVMYWYQQKSSQAPKLLFHYYDKDFNNEADTPDNFQSRRPNTSFCFLDIRSPGLGDTAMYLCATSRDGGPNEKLFFGSGTQLSVL.